One sample yielded the 14 T cell receptor beta chains listed below, sequenced in a study of blood T cell repertoires in COVID-19. The protocol was immunoSEQ multiplex PCR, while the TCRdb copy is restricted to in-frame clones and leaves out a portion. The sample includes about 180,000 clones, about 87% seen only once; the top ten take about 12%. The sample comprised peripheral blood. These receptors all stem from a woman between 70 and 85 years old with COVID-19, enrolled during active disease.

V usage is TRBV6-5 and J usage is TRBJ1-3; D unclear. The CDR3 consists of 13 residues. Germline CDR1 MNHEY, CDR2 SVGAGI. V gave up 10 bases and J gave up 1 base, with 11 bases separating them. The CDR3 region has the DNA TGTGCCATCCACTCGGGTTCTGGAAACACCATATATTTT. Amino acids: CAIHSGSGNTIYF.

This chain connects TRBV28 to TRBJ2-3, with TRBD2 matching 8 bases. Germline V gene sequence: CDR1 MDHEN, CDR2 SYDVKM. The V and J ends lost 8 bases and 3 bases, in that order; junction bases with no gene match: 10. The CDR3 length is 15 residues. DNA for the CDR3: TGTGCCAGCGGCCGGCGTAGCGGGATGACAGATACGCAGTATTTT. Translation gives CASGRRSGMTDTQYF.

J is TRBJ2-7 and V is TRBV28; 11 bases are shared with TRBD2. The CDR3 contains 16 residues. V dropped 3 bases and J dropped 5; count of bases not matched to a gene: 9. Germline V gene data show CDR1 as MDHEN and CDR2 as SYDVKM. The CDR3 region is CASSFSGRAYSDEQYF. Written as DNA, the CDR3 is TGTGCCAGCAGTTTTAGCGGGAGGGCCTATAGCGACGAGCAGTACTTC.

This rearrangement joins TRBV3-1 (or the pseudogene TRBV3-2) to TRBJ1-1, with a possible D match to TRBD1 (6 bases). Germline lookup yields CDR1 LGHDT and CDR2 YNNKEL (reference sequence). V lost 7 bases and J 1 base, leaving 13 bases between the germline ends. This CDR3 has 14 residues. The CDR3 DNA reads TGTGCCAGCACCGATGGACAGAAGAACACTGAAGCTTTCTTT. As protein: CASTDGQKNTEAFF.

This chain connects TRBV5-4 to TRBJ2-5, with TRBD2 as a possible D gene (6 bases). Germline loops: CDR1 SGHNT, CDR2 YYREEE (reference sequence). The CDR3 has 14 residues. V was trimmed by 3 bases and J by 1 base, leaving 10 bases between them. CDR3 nucleotides: TGTGCCAGCAGCTATCGGGACTCCCAAGAGACCCAGTACTTC. Translation gives CASSYRDSQETQYF.

The chain joins TRBV5-1 to TRBJ1-5, with 9 bases that match TRBD1. V shed 4 bases and J 5 bases; nucleotides not matched to a gene: 1. This CDR3 region has 13 residues. Germline CDR1 and CDR2: SGHRS and YFSETQ. CDR3 residues: CASSRQGDQPQHF. Written as DNA, the CDR3 is TGCGCCAGCAGCCGACAGGGGGATCAGCCCCAGCATTTT.

The chain has TRBV9 and TRBJ2-5, with TRBD2 matching over 7 bases. V shed 3 bases, J shed 2 bases, and the junction held 7 bases outside the gene matches. Germline values: CDR1 SGDLS, CDR2 YYNGEE. This CDR3 is 15 amino acids long. CDR3 DNA sequence: TGTGCCAGCAGCGCGGGAGCGGGGCCTCAAGAGACCCAGTACTTC. The encoded protein is CASSAGAGPQETQYF. Variable domain in full (rest from reference TRBV9 and TRBJ2-5): DSGVTQTPKHLITATGQRVTLRCSPRSGDLSVYWYQQSLDQGLQFLIQYYNGEERAKGNILERFSAQQFPDLHSELNLSSLELGDSALYFCASSAGAGPQETQYFGPGTRLLVL.

As to this clone: Other DNA sequences within the sample encode an identical CDR3. The gene calls are TRBV3-1 (or the pseudogene TRBV3-2) and TRBJ1-5; possible D gene TRBD1, 5 bases. Per germline, CDR1 LGHDT and CDR2 YNNKEL (reference sequence). Deletions cut 3 bases from V and 0 bases from J, with 6 bases between. The CDR3 extends over 14 amino acids. CDR3 amino acids: CASSQQGSNQPQHF. The CDR3 DNA reads TGTGCCAGCAGCCAGCAGGGTAGCAATCAGCCCCAGCATTTT.

On this clone itself: Other DNA sequences in this sample translate to the same CDR3. The chain links TRBV7-3 to TRBJ2-5; D is unresolved. The length of the CDR3 is 13 residues. Germline CDR1 reads SGHTA; CDR2 reads FQGTGA. With 3 bases removed from V and 0 bases from J, the gap between germline ends came to 5 bases. CDR3: CASSFTDQETQYF. The CDR3 DNA sequence: TGTGCCAGCAGCTTTACAGACCAAGAGACCCAGTACTTC.

The chain is built from TRBV28 and TRBJ1-2; possible D gene TRBD1, 6 bases. In germline, CDR1 is MDHEN, CDR2 SYDVKM. The V and J ends lost 6 bases and 4 bases respectively, with 9 bases between them. The CDR3 length is 12 residues. This chain's CDR3 is CASRTGSYGYTF. The CDR3 coding sequence is TGTGCCAGCAGGACAGGTTCCTATGGCTACACCTTC.

The rearrangement joins TRBV2 to TRBJ1-6, with D perhaps matching TRBD1 (5 bases). This CDR3 region has 16 residues. V dropped 6 bases and J dropped 3 bases, with 15 bases sitting between them. CDR1 SNHLY and CDR2 FYNNEI come from the germline V gene. This chain's CDR3 is CASRVTGLFYNSPLHF. DNA of the CDR3: TGTGCCAGCAGGGTTACAGGCCTGTTCTATAATTCACCCCTCCACTTT.

The chain joins TRBV4-1 to TRBJ2-5; 9 bases are shared with TRBD2. Losses at the gene ends were 2 bases for V and 4 bases for J; bases not matched to a gene: 14. Germline assignment: CDR1 MGHRA and CDR2 YSYEKL. The CDR3 has 18 residues. CDR3 loop: CASSQYSIGGRAGETQYF. The CDR3 region has the DNA TGCGCCAGCAGCCAATATTCAATTGGCGGGAGGGCCGGAGAGACCCAGTACTTC.

This clone showed up just once. This chain links TRBV11-1 with TRBJ2-5; D is unclear. The CDR3 length is 15 residues. Trimming left V 3 bases short and J 0 bases short, with 11 bases between. The germline CDR1 and CDR2 sequences are SGHAT and FQDESV (reference sequence). The CDR3 here is CASSFDHGDQETQYF. CDR3 bases: TGTGCCAGCAGCTTCGATCATGGAGACCAAGAGACCCAGTACTTC. Together with reference TRBV11-1 and TRBJ2-5, the CDR3 gives the full variable domain: EAEVAQSPRYKITEKSQAVAFWCDPISGHATLYWYRQILGQGPELLVQFQDESVVDDSQLPKDRFSAERLKGVDSTLKIQPAELGDSAMYLCASSFDHGDQETQYFGPGTRLLVL.

The chain uses TRBV4-1 and TRBJ2-7; D possibly corresponds to TRBD1 (5 bases). Deletions cut 4 bases from V and 1 base from J, with 11 bases between. The CDR3 has 14 residues. Germline CDR1 MGHRA, CDR2 YSYEKL. CDR3 region: CASSLQGNSYEQYF. CDR3 coding DNA: TGCGCCAGCAGCCTCCAGGGAAATTCCTACGAGCAGTACTTC.